Reported below is one T cell receptor beta chain. The antigen is undetermined. These data belong to a study of T cells after yellow fever vaccination. Study results and caveats: Within FACS-sorted repertoires, abundant clonotypes contaminating from the bulk population could be present.

TCRdb reanalysed the 5' RACE reads using MiXCR and keeps one entry per CDR3 protein. The table includes 620,000 or so distinct CDR3 sequences, approximately 16% detected once. This CDR3 comprises 17 residues. V lost 0 bases to trimming and J lost 4 bases; unmatched junction nucleotides: 9. Per the germline V gene, CDR1 is SGHDN and CDR2 is FVKESK. This material consisted of PBMCs, taken around 5 days after the first yellow fever vaccination. This sequence originates from a man aged 18 to 30 who received the YFV17D yellow fever vaccine. The chain carries TRBV14 and TRBJ2-3, with 8 nucleotides matching TRBD2. The CDR3 sequence is CASSQDSTSVRADTQYF. Written as DNA, the CDR3 is TGTGCCAGCAGCCAAGATTCGACTAGCGTCAGAGCAGATACGCAGTATTTT.